One and the same sample provided the 16 T cell receptor beta chains below, sequenced in a study of shared clonotypes between healthy human individuals. Sequencing was performed with immunoSEQ multiplex PCR; in TCRdb, only in-frame clones are kept and a portion is missing. The sample carries under 600,000 clones, roughly 85% recorded once. What was sequenced was PBMCs. All receptors derive from a middle-aged woman in good health. Some clones in this sample may be carry-over from other donors' samples.

For the CDR3, the DNA is TGTGCCAGCAGTCACCCGGGGGGCAATCAGCCCCAGCATTTT. Translation: CASSHPGGNQPQHF. This chain links TRBV6-1 with TRBJ1-5; the D gene is possibly TRBD1 (5 bases). This CDR3 comprises 14 residues. V lost 5 bases and J 2 bases, leaving 10 bases between the germline ends. Per the germline V gene, CDR1 is MNHNS and CDR2 is SASEGT.

The J gene is TRBJ1-5, the V gene TRBV15, with D possibly TRBD1 on 6 matching bases. CDR3 size: 14 residues. Trimming removed 5 bases from V and 7 bases from J, with 15 bases in between. Germline lookup yields CDR1 LNHNV and CDR2 YYDKDF (reference sequence). The CDR3 reads CATSPLRGRQPQHF. For the CDR3, the DNA is TGTGCCACCAGCCCTTTGAGGGGGAGACAGCCCCAGCATTTT. Drawing the rest from reference TRBV15 and TRBJ1-5, the complete variable domain is DAMVIQNPRYQVTQFGKPVTLSCSQTLNHNVMYWYQQKSSQAPKLLFHYYDKDFNNEADTPDNFQSRRPNTSFCFLDIRSPGLGDTAMYLCATSPLRGRQPQHFGDGTRLSIL.

V gene TRBV7-9 combines with J gene TRBJ2-1; D is possibly TRBD1 (5 bases). There are 15 residues in the CDR3. Germline assignment: CDR1 SEHNR and CDR2 FQNEAQ (reference sequence). V was cut by 3 bases and J by 4 bases, with 13 bases left in between. The chain's CDR3 is CASSFGQGLYNEQFF. For the CDR3, the DNA is TGTGCCAGCAGCTTCGGCCAGGGTCTTTACAATGAGCAGTTCTTC.

The chain joins TRBV5-1 to TRBJ1-3; no firm D call. Per the germline V gene, CDR1 is SGHRS and CDR2 is YFSETQ. Trimming shortened V by 0 bases and J by 4 bases, and 5 bases separated the two germline ends. This CDR3 is built from 13 residues. The CDR3 loop is CASSLDPGNTIYF. Here the CDR3 DNA reads TGCGCCAGCAGCTTGGACCCAGGAAACACCATATATTTT.

The V and J genes are TRBV5-4 and TRBJ2-7, with 9 positions matching TRBD2. The CDR3 runs 13 residues. Germline trimming cut 4 bases from V and 5 bases from J; bases unmatched to any gene: 4. CDR1 and CDR2 from the germline V gene are SGHNT and YYREEE (reference sequence). CDR3 sequence reads: CASSLRGGHEQYF. The DNA of the CDR3 is TGTGCCAGCAGCCTGCGGGGGGGGCACGAGCAGTACTTC.

A single count supports this clone. This chain's CDR3 is CASSSLHVEQYF. In DNA, the CDR3 is TGTGCCAGCAGCTCGCTTCATGTCGAGCAGTACTTC. The gene calls are TRBV7-9 and TRBJ2-7; D is undetermined. The CDR3 extends over 12 amino acids. The germline V and J ends were trimmed by 4 bases and 6 bases, with 10 bases remaining between them. Germline CDR1 SEHNR, CDR2 FQNEAQ (reference sequence). Based on the CDR3 plus reference TRBV7-9 and TRBJ2-7, the full variable domain is DTGVSQNPRHKITKRGQNVTFRCDPISEHNRLYWYRQTLGQGPEFLTYFQNEAQLEKSRLLSDRFSAERPKGSFSTLEIQRTEQGDSAMYLCASSSLHVEQYFGPGTRLTVT.

This clone was seen a few times. This sequence joins TRBV5-5 and TRBJ2-1, with D possibly being TRBD1 or TRBD2 (5 bases each). The CDR3 covers 17 residues. Trimming pared 3 bases from V and 0 bases from J, leaving 16 bases between. CDR1 is SGHKS and CDR2 is YYEKEE in the germline V gene (reference sequence). The CDR3 region is CASSSDGWDRSYNEQFF. CDR3 nucleotides: TGTGCCAGCAGCTCGGACGGGTGGGACCGCTCCTACAATGAGCAGTTCTTC.

V and J are TRBV15 and TRBJ2-7, with D perhaps matching TRBD1 (6 bases). Between the trimmed V and J ends, which lost 0 bases and 6 bases, there was a span of 15 bases. The CDR3 length is 15 residues. CDR1 LNHNV and CDR2 YYDKDF come from the germline V gene (reference sequence). This CDR3 reads CATSRDQGWAGEQYF. CDR3 nucleotide sequence: TGTGCCACCAGCAGAGATCAGGGGTGGGCGGGCGAGCAGTACTTC.

There are many counts of this clone. The chain has TRBV14 and TRBJ2-7; 9 bases match TRBD1. This CDR3 region has 17 residues. V was clipped by 0 bases and J by 4 bases; unmatched bases: 10. Germline-derived CDR1 and CDR2 are SGHDN and FVKESK. The CDR3 nucleotides are TGTGCCAGCAGCCAAGACAGAGGGACAGGGCTCTGGTACGAGCAGTACTTC. Its translation is CASSQDRGTGLWYEQYF. The full variable domain, with the rest looked up from reference TRBV14 and TRBJ2-7, is EAGVTQFPSHSVIEKGQTVTLRCDPISGHDNLYWYRRVMGKEIKFLLHFVKESKQDESGMPNNRFLAERTGGTYSTLKVQPAELEDSGVYFCASSQDRGTGLWYEQYFGPGTRLTVT.

The V and J genes are TRBV6-5 and TRBJ2-7, with D hard to call. Deletions cut 2 bases from V and 1 base from J, with 9 bases between. Germline-derived CDR1 and CDR2 are MNHEY and SVGAGI. This CDR3 comprises 14 residues. The CDR3 protein is CASSYAQLSYEQYF. The CDR3 nucleotides are TGTGCCAGCAGTTACGCACAGTTGTCCTACGAGCAGTACTTC.

The rearrangement joins TRBV27 to TRBJ2-7; TRBD2 matches 10 bases. The CDR3 runs to 16 residues. Trimming cost V 5 bases and J 0 bases; bases outside gene matches: 7. Per the germline V gene, CDR1 is MNHEY and CDR2 is SMNVEV (reference sequence). The CDR3 coding sequence is TGTGCCAGCAGTCCACTAGCGGGACTGAGCTCCTACGAGCAGTACTTC. Translating gives CASSPLAGLSSYEQYF.

The rearrangement uses TRBV5-1 and TRBJ2-3; D perhaps matches TRBD2 (5 bases). V gave up 4 bases and J gave up 4 bases, with 16 bases separating them. Germline CDR1 SGHRS, CDR2 YFSETQ. This CDR3 has 15 residues. The CDR3: CASSEELGPPDTQYF. CDR3 sequence (DNA): TGCGCCAGCAGCGAAGAACTAGGACCCCCAGATACGCAGTATTTT.

The chain combines TRBV29-1 with TRBJ2-7, with 12 bases fitting TRBD1. Germline assignment: CDR1 SQVTM and CDR2 ANQGSEA. The J segment lost 3 bases and the V segment lost 6 bases, leaving 15 bases of the junction unmatched. There are 17 residues in the CDR3. The CDR3 loop reads CSVTLPVGQGAGYEQYF. The DNA of the CDR3 is TGCAGCGTCACCTTGCCGGTGGGACAGGGGGCGGGCTACGAGCAGTACTTC.

This clone showed up many times. The DNA of the CDR3 is TGTGCCAGCAGTGTTGAGGGACACACTGAAGCTTTCTTT. Its translation: CASSVEGHTEAFF. The rearrangement uses TRBV6-1 and TRBJ1-1; D possibly corresponds to TRBD1 (5 bases). The V end was cut by 4 bases, the J end by 3 bases, with 9 bases between. In germline, CDR1 is MNHNS, CDR2 SASEGT. CDR3 length: 13 amino acids.

This clone was observed a single time. The V and J genes are TRBV5-1 and TRBJ2-3; D ambiguous. Germline loops: CDR1 SGHRS, CDR2 YFSETQ. This CDR3 is 16 amino acids long. Trimming stripped 7 bases from V and 0 bases from J, with 18 bases between. DNA of the CDR3: TGCGCCAGCCGCCCAGTGGATTACTCTAGCACAGATACGCAGTATTTT. It translates to CASRPVDYSSTDTQYF.

The rearrangement links TRBV5-5 to TRBJ1-1; TRBD1 agrees at 12 bases. The V segment lost 2 bases and the J segment 8 bases; nucleotides outside the gene matches: 13. This CDR3 is 17 amino acids long. Per germline, CDR1 SGHKS and CDR2 YYEKEE (reference sequence). This chain's CDR3 is CASSFSGAGQGAEEAFF. The CDR3 DNA sequence: TGTGCCAGCAGCTTTTCAGGTGCGGGACAGGGGGCTGAGGAAGCTTTCTTT.